Following are 32 T cell receptor beta chains from one sample sequenced in a study of blood T cells in healthy people across ages. A sample-barcoded 5' primer and a J-beta primer mix were used in a second PCR of roughly 7 to 12 cycles. TCRdb re-derived calls from the 5' RACE reads in MiXCR, one entry per CDR3 protein. This sample has 1,300,000 or so distinct CDR3 sequences, with approximately 60% found just once. Sample: blood. The receptors stem from a man aged 18 to 30 in good health.

The chain uses TRBV27 and TRBJ2-7; D might be TRBD1 or TRBD2, each matching 6 bases. Germline CDR1 MNHEY, CDR2 SMNVEV (reference sequence). V dropped 3 bases and J dropped 7 bases, with 13 bases sitting between them. CDR3 length: 13 amino acids. The CDR3 DNA follows: TGTGCCAGCAGTTTGGTGTGGGGGGCTGAGCAGTACTTC. Its translation is CASSLVWGAEQYF.

The CDR3 here is CASSPQWILDTQYF. The CDR3 DNA reads TGTGCCAGCAGCCCCCAGTGGATATTAGATACGCAGTATTTT. The rearrangement uses TRBV7-8 and TRBJ2-3; D gene unclear. Looked up from germline, CDR1 is SGHVS and CDR2 is FQNEAQ. The length of the CDR3 is 14 residues. The V end was cut by 5 bases, the J end by 5 bases, with 14 bases between.

The V and J genes are TRBV4-1 and TRBJ2-3, with a weak D call TRBD2 (5 bases). Trimming removed 0 bases from V and 5 bases from J, with 12 bases in between. The CDR3 runs 15 residues. Per germline, CDR1 MGHRA and CDR2 YSYEKL. This chain's CDR3 is CASSQDWKGRDTQYF. CDR3 DNA sequence: TGCGCCAGCAGCCAAGATTGGAAAGGGAGAGATACGCAGTATTTT.

This sequence joins TRBV4-1 and TRBJ1-2; no firm D call. Germline assignment: CDR1 MGHRA and CDR2 YSYEKL. V was pared by 6 bases and J by 4 bases, with 15 bases between. The CDR3 is made up of 14 amino acids. The chain's CDR3 is CASSGPWLGYGYTF. The CDR3 region has the DNA TGCGCCAGCAGTGGACCGTGGCTGGGCTATGGCTACACCTTC.

The chain carries TRBV5-1 and TRBJ2-3; possible D gene TRBD1, 7 bases. The CDR3 spans 16 residues. Trimming stripped 4 bases from V and 4 bases from J, with 19 bases between. Germline loops: CDR1 SGHRS, CDR2 YFSETQ. The CDR3 spells CASSALEGAHSDTQYF. Here the CDR3 DNA reads TGCGCCAGCAGCGCCCTGGAGGGGGCGCATTCAGATACGCAGTATTTT.

The chain uses TRBV2 and TRBJ2-2; 7 nucleotides match TRBD1. The V gene end was trimmed by 4 bases and the J gene end by 3 bases; junction bases not matched to a gene: 5. CDR1 and CDR2 (germline): SNHLY, FYNNEI. This CDR3 is built from 15 residues. The CDR3 nucleotides read TGTGCCAGCAGTGGCACAGGGGAGTACACCGGGGAGCTGTTTTTT. Amino acid sequence: CASSGTGEYTGELFF.

V usage is TRBV29-1 and J usage is TRBJ2-5, with a weak D call TRBD1 (6 bases). Germline V lookup: CDR1 SQVTM, CDR2 ANQGSEA. Trimming stripped 8 bases from V and 11 bases from J, with 18 bases between. This CDR3 is built from 11 residues. The CDR3 region has the DNA TGCAGCCCACTGACAGGAGGTGAGCAGTACTTC. Its translation is CSPLTGGEQYF. The full variable domain, completed using reference TRBV29-1 and TRBJ2-5, is SAVISQKPSRDICQRGTSLTIQCQVDSQVTMMFWYRQQPGQSLTLIATANQGSEATYESGFVIDKFPISRPNLTFSTLTVSNMSPEDSSIYLCSPLTGGEQYFGPGTRLLVL.

The chain uses TRBV7-2 and TRBJ2-5; the D gene could be TRBD1 or TRBD2 (6 bases each). V dropped 8 bases and J dropped 4 bases, with 14 bases sitting between them. The CDR3 is 13 amino acids. CDR1 and CDR2 from the germline V gene are SGHTA and FQGNSA. CDR3 residues: CASLSSGAETQYF. The DNA for the CDR3 is TGTGCCAGCCTTTCGTCGGGGGCAGAGACCCAGTACTTC.

V usage is TRBV20-1 and J usage is TRBJ2-7; 9 bases are a match to TRBD1. Germline V lookup: CDR1 DFQATT, CDR2 SNEGSKA (reference sequence). V dropped 4 bases and J dropped 1; count of bases not matched to a gene: 8. The CDR3 is 15 residues long. The CDR3: CSAINRGRGSYEQYF. CDR3 sequence (DNA): TGCAGTGCTATAAACAGGGGGCGCGGGTCCTACGAGCAGTACTTC.

The chain joins TRBV20-1 to TRBJ1-6, with D tentatively TRBD1 (6 bases). Germline V gene data show CDR1 as DFQATT and CDR2 as SNEGSKA (reference sequence). This CDR3 contains 13 residues. Trimming pared 3 bases from V and 10 bases from J, leaving 13 bases between. The CDR3 protein is CSASPRTVSPLHF. Here the CDR3 DNA reads TGCAGTGCTAGTCCCCGGACAGTGTCACCCCTCCACTTT.

V gene TRBV20-1 combines with J gene TRBJ1-2, with unresolved D. The CDR3 has 10 residues. Germline-derived CDR1 and CDR2 are DFQATT and SNEGSKA (reference sequence). V gave up 6 bases and J gave up 4 bases, with 6 bases separating them. DNA for the CDR3: TGCAGTGCCGAGATCTATGGCTACACCTTC. It encodes CSAEIYGYTF.

This clonotype was counted between two and nine times. J is TRBJ2-7 and V is TRBV10-3, with D perhaps assigned TRBD1 or TRBD2 (7 bases each). The CDR3 is 10 residues long. The germline V gene has CDR1 ENHRY and CDR2 SYGVKD. Trimming cost V 11 bases and J 5 bases, with 10 bases left between them. The CDR3 nucleotides read TGTGCCTCAGGGGGGGACGAGCAGTACTTC. Amino acids: CASGGDEQYF.

The CDR3 nucleotides read TGTGCCAGCAGCCAAGATAGCTCCATTGGCAATGAGCAGTTCTTC. Translating it yields CASSQDSSIGNEQFF. V gene TRBV4-2 combines with J gene TRBJ2-1; D uncertain. CDR3 length equals 15 residues. Germline V gene sequence: CDR1 LGHNA, CDR2 YNFKEQ. Trimming removed 0 bases at V and 6 bases at J, with 12 bases between.

The J gene is TRBJ2-1, the V gene TRBV7-9, with D tentatively TRBD1 (5 bases). Germline-derived CDR1 and CDR2 are SEHNR and FQNEAQ (reference sequence). The CDR3 sequence is 16 residues long. V lost 5 bases to trimming and J lost 0 bases, with 14 bases between them. CDR3 residues: CASSTTQADSYNEQFF. Here the CDR3 DNA reads TGTGCCAGCAGCACGACACAGGCCGACTCCTACAATGAGCAGTTCTTC.

The V gene is TRBV2, the J gene TRBJ2-1; TRBD1 matches 11 bases. This CDR3 has 15 amino acids. Germline-derived CDR1 and CDR2 are SNHLY and FYNNEI. The V and J ends lost 7 bases and 6 bases, in that order; junction bases with no gene match: 8. CDR3 sequence (DNA): TGTGCCAGCACTAGGGACAGGGGGTCGGGCAATGAGCAGTTCTTC. The encoded protein is CASTRDRGSGNEQFF.

The chain combines TRBV6-2 or TRBV6-3 with TRBJ2-4; 8 bases align to TRBD1. The CDR3 runs to 14 residues. Per germline, CDR1 MNHEY and CDR2 SVGEGT. V shed 6 bases, J shed 13 bases, and the junction held 14 bases outside the gene matches. CDR3 coding DNA: TGTGCCAGCAGAGGGACAGGAGGTCGTGGGGAGCAGTACTTC. Its protein product is CASRGTGGRGEQYF.

The rearrangement uses TRBV28 and TRBJ2-4; 11 nucleotides match TRBD1. Unmatched junction bases numbered 8, after V lost 2 bases and J lost 8 bases. CDR3 size: 16 residues. In germline, CDR1 is MDHEN, CDR2 SYDVKM. The CDR3 sequence: CASSLPTDRGRYIQYF. The CDR3, as DNA: TGTGCCAGCAGTTTACCGACGGACAGGGGGCGGTACATTCAGTACTTC.

The chain joins TRBV29-1 to TRBJ2-4; D unclear. TRBJ2-7 explains the end of the DNA better; the J call may be wrong. The CDR3 runs to 13 residues. Germline values: CDR1 SQVTM, CDR2 ANQGSEA. CDR3 in amino acids: CSVLSATQLEQYF. In DNA, the CDR3 is TGCAGCGTTCTTAGTGCAACTCAACTCGAGCAGTACTTC.

The J gene is TRBJ1-2, the V gene TRBV3-1; D remains ambiguous. Trimming cost V 0 bases and J 2 bases, with 7 bases left between them. The CDR3 runs 14 residues. The germline V gene encodes CDR1 LGHDT and CDR2 YNNKEL (reference sequence). The CDR3 here is CASSQERLNYGYTF. Here the CDR3 DNA reads TGTGCCAGCAGCCAAGAAAGGTTAAACTATGGCTACACCTTC.

J is TRBJ2-2 and V is TRBV20-1; D is possibly TRBD2 (6 bases). This CDR3 is 14 amino acids long. Trimming cost V 6 bases and J 0 bases, with 11 bases left between them. CDR1 DFQATT and CDR2 SNEGSKA come from the germline V gene (reference sequence). The CDR3 sequence is CSASGLTNTGELFF. CDR3 in DNA: TGCAGTGCGAGCGGGCTTACGAACACCGGGGAGCTGTTTTTT.

The V call is TRBV11-2, the J call TRBJ2-5; 9 nucleotides line up with TRBD2. The V gene end was trimmed by 5 bases and the J gene end by 2 bases; junction bases not matched to a gene: 6. From germline, CDR1 is SGHAT and CDR2 FQNNGV. This CDR3 has 15 residues. CDR3 sequence reads: CASSPHSGGQETQYF. For the CDR3, the DNA is TGTGCCAGCAGCCCCCATAGCGGGGGACAAGAGACCCAGTACTTC.

The chain carries TRBV29-1 and TRBJ1-1, with no clear D. V dropped 6 bases and J dropped 1 base, with 6 bases sitting between them. The length of the CDR3 is 11 residues. The germline gives CDR1 SQVTM, CDR2 ANQGSEA. In nucleotides, the CDR3 is TGCAGCGTCCAATGGAACACTGAAGCTTTCTTT. It specifies CSVQWNTEAFF. Full variable domain (rest looked up from reference TRBV29-1 and TRBJ1-1): SAVISQKPSRDICQRGTSLTIQCQVDSQVTMMFWYRQQPGQSLTLIATANQGSEATYESGFVIDKFPISRPNLTFSTLTVSNMSPEDSSIYLCSVQWNTEAFFGQGTRLTVV.

In its sample, this clonotype was seen once. The rearrangement links TRBV20-1 to TRBJ2-3; the match to TRBD1 covers 9 bases. The CDR3 has 15 amino acids. Trimming cost V 6 bases and J 3 bases; bases outside gene matches: 10. Germline CDR1 reads DFQATT; CDR2 reads SNEGSKA (reference sequence). Written as DNA, the CDR3 is TGCAGTGCACAGACAGGGGGAGAGGCGACAGATACGCAGTATTTT. Translation gives CSAQTGGEATDTQYF.

This chain joins TRBV6-5 and TRBJ1-1, with D maybe TRBD1 (5 bases). The CDR3 consists of 14 residues. CDR1 and CDR2 (germline): MNHEY, SVGAGI. Deletions cut 2 bases from V and 2 bases from J, with 9 bases between. The CDR3 bases are TGTGCCAGCAGTTACACAGGCCCTAACACTGAAGCTTTCTTT. Protein product: CASSYTGPNTEAFF.

This clonotype was recorded a few times. The rearrangement uses TRBV12-3 or TRBV12-4 and TRBJ2-5; 9 nucleotides match TRBD1. V lost 5 bases and J lost 5; bases outside the gene matches: 9. This CDR3 contains 15 residues. Here the CDR3 reads CASSEGQGLRETQYF. The CDR3 bases are TGTGCCAGCAGTGAAGGACAGGGGCTCCGGGAGACCCAGTACTTC.

This clonotype was recorded many times. J is TRBJ2-7 and V is TRBV12-3 or TRBV12-4; the D gene could be TRBD1 or TRBD2 (5 bases each). This CDR3 comprises 14 residues. With 1 base removed from V and 2 bases from J, the gap between germline ends came to 9 bases. The CDR3 bases are TGTGCCAGCAGTTTAGGAGGGGCTACCTACGAGCAGTACTTC. Translated, it gives CASSLGGATYEQYF.

This clonotype was seen only a few times. V is TRBV20-1 and J is TRBJ1-2, with 8 bases aligning to TRBD1. The germline V gene encodes CDR1 DFQATT and CDR2 SNEGSKA (reference sequence). With 5 bases clipped from V and 8 bases from J, the junction kept 16 bases outside the gene matches. This CDR3 region has 15 residues. This CDR3 reads CSAAPQDRVVRGYTF. The CDR3 region has the DNA TGCAGTGCTGCCCCCCAGGACAGGGTCGTTAGGGGCTACACCTTC.

This clonotype was detected a few times. The chain is built from TRBV27 and TRBJ2-3; perhaps D is TRBD1 or TRBD2 (6 bases each). From germline, CDR1 is MNHEY and CDR2 SMNVEV (reference sequence). Trimming removed 3 bases from V and 2 bases from J, with 15 bases in between. The CDR3 consists of 16 residues. The CDR3 reads CASSLVFGGYTDTQYF. The CDR3 DNA sequence: TGTGCCAGCAGTTTGGTGTTCGGGGGCTACACAGATACGCAGTATTTT.

On this clonotype itself: One end of the junction is discordant with germline, which a read error may explain. The J gene is TRBJ1-3, the V gene TRBV28; 8 nucleotides line up with TRBD1. Germline V gene sequence: CDR1 MDHEN, CDR2 SYDVKM. The CDR3 is 15 amino acids. The CDR3 loop is CASSSWTGPGNAIYF. CDR3 DNA: TGTGCCAGCAGTTCTTGGACAGGGCCTGGAAACGCCATATATTTT.

This clonotype is a singleton in its sample. The CDR3 reads CASRQGDKAQHF. The CDR3, as DNA: TGTGCCAGCAGACAGGGTGACAAGGCCCAGCATTTT. This chain uses TRBV6-2 or TRBV6-3 with TRBJ1-5, with a possible D match to TRBD1 (6 bases). The CDR3 has 12 amino acids. CDR1 and CDR2 (germline): MNHEY, SVGEGT. V lost 6 bases, J lost 11 bases, and 14 bases lay in between.

The gene calls are TRBV15 and TRBJ1-1; D not certain. V dropped 2 bases and J dropped 1 base, with 11 bases sitting between them. The CDR3 contains 15 residues. From germline, CDR1 is LNHNV and CDR2 YYDKDF (reference sequence). The CDR3 loop is CATSRLREANTEAFF. The CDR3 bases are TGTGCCACCAGCAGACTTCGCGAGGCGAACACTGAAGCTTTCTTT.

The V call is TRBV29-1, the J call TRBJ1-1; 7 bases agree with TRBD1. The CDR3 runs to 14 residues. Germline CDR1 and CDR2: SQVTM and ANQGSEA. Trimming at V came to 2 bases and at J to 4 bases, leaving 7 bases not matched to a gene. The CDR3 DNA reads TGCAGCGTTGAATACGACAGGGTGGGCACTGAAGCTTTCTTT. Translated: CSVEYDRVGTEAFF.